Following are 16 T cell receptor beta chains from one sample sequenced in a study of a mutant IDH1 vaccine in newly diagnosed glioma. Sequencing was performed with immunoSEQ multiplex PCR; in TCRdb, only in-frame clones are kept and a portion is missing. The sample records about 32,000 clones, approximately 80% being singletons. The time point: baseline, week 1 (first vaccination visit). Treatment defined: pre-vaccination baseline after standard-of-care therapy. The material sequenced was PBMCs, taken from a glioma patient treated with radiotherapy, temozolomide or both. The receptors stem from a man in his thirties or forties with glioma.

The chain recombines TRBV18 with TRBJ1-3, with D tentatively TRBD1 (6 bases). Germline CDR1 reads KGHSH; CDR2 reads LQKENI. Trimming shortened V by 6 bases and J by 4 bases, and 10 bases separated the two germline ends. The CDR3 contains 13 residues. The CDR3 sequence: CASSSRGGNTIYF. DNA of the CDR3: TGTGCCAGCTCCTCCAGGGGCGGAAACACCATATATTTT. Full variable domain (rest looked up from reference TRBV18 and TRBJ1-3): NAGVMQNPRHLVRRRGQEARLRCSPMKGHSHVYWYRQLPEEGLKFMVYLQKENIIDESGMPKERFSAEFPKEGPSILRIQQVVRGDSAAYFCASSSRGGNTIYFGEGSWLTVV.

The rearrangement links TRBV7-2 to TRBJ2-7; a possible D gene is TRBD1 (6 bases). Germline assignment: CDR1 SGHTA and CDR2 FQGNSA. The CDR3 length is 18 residues. The ends were cut back, 2 bases at V and 2 bases at J, with 22 bases in the middle. The CDR3 region is CASSLISTGVVSPYEQYF. The CDR3 DNA is TGTGCCAGCAGCTTAATTTCGACAGGCGTAGTTTCCCCCTACGAGCAGTACTTC.

The chain joins TRBV30 to TRBJ2-7; D might be TRBD2 (6 bases). The V end was cut by 0 bases, the J end by 3 bases, with 12 bases between. Germline-derived CDR1 and CDR2 are GTSNPN and SVGIG (reference sequence). This CDR3 has 14 residues. In DNA, the CDR3 is TGTGCCTGGAGTGTAGGAGGGAGAATCTACGAGCAGTACTTC. It encodes CAWSVGGRIYEQYF.

This clone was recorded once. J is TRBJ1-6 and V is TRBV10-3; D is perhaps TRBD1 (6 bases). V lost 0 bases and J 6 bases, leaving 9 bases between the germline ends. Germline V gives CDR1 ENHRY, CDR2 SYGVKD. The CDR3 runs 15 residues. DNA for the CDR3: TGTGCCATCAGTGAGTCCGGCAGGGGTAATTCACCCCTCCACTTT. Its protein product is CAISESGRGNSPLHF.

This clone was counted once. This chain connects TRBV5-1 to TRBJ2-5, with unresolved D. The CDR3 covers 12 residues. CDR1 and CDR2 from the germline V gene are SGHRS and YFSETQ. The V and J ends lost 0 bases and 5 bases respectively, with 5 bases between them. CDR3 nucleotides: TGCGCCAGCAGCTTGGCCGTGGAGACCCAGTACTTC. As protein: CASSLAVETQYF. The full variable domain, with the rest looked up from reference TRBV5-1 and TRBJ2-5, is KAGVTQTPRYLIKTRGQQVTLSCSPISGHRSVSWYQQTPGQGLQFLFEYFSETQRNKGNFPGRFSGRQFSNSRSEMNVSTLELGDSALYLCASSLAVETQYFGPGTRLLVL.

The rearrangement links TRBV14 to TRBJ2-3; TRBD1 matches 9 bases. Germline loops: CDR1 SGHDN, CDR2 FVKESK. The CDR3 is 16 amino acids. Losses at the gene ends were 2 bases for V and 7 bases for J; bases not matched to a gene: 10. The CDR3 DNA is TGTGCCAGCAGCCAATCGGGAACAGGGGGCAAGAATACGCAGTATTTT. Amino acids: CASSQSGTGGKNTQYF.

The chain carries TRBV9 and TRBJ2-7, with TRBD2 identical over 10 bases. V lost 3 bases and J lost 1; bases outside the gene matches: 4. The CDR3 is made up of 15 amino acids. Germline V gives CDR1 SGDLS, CDR2 YYNGEE. CDR3 loop: CASSEATSGSYEQYF. The CDR3 DNA reads TGTGCCAGCAGCGAGGCGACTAGCGGGTCCTACGAGCAGTACTTC. The full variable domain, with the rest looked up from reference TRBV9 and TRBJ2-7, is DSGVTQTPKHLITATGQRVTLRCSPRSGDLSVYWYQQSLDQGLQFLIQYYNGEERAKGNILERFSAQQFPDLHSELNLSSLELGDSALYFCASSEATSGSYEQYFGPGTRLTVT.

The gene calls are TRBV6-5 and TRBJ1-2, with D possibly TRBD1 on 6 matching bases. CDR1 is MNHEY, CDR2 SVGAGI, per germline. Trimming shortened V by 4 bases and J by 8 bases, and 14 bases separated the two germline ends. The CDR3 is 13 residues long. CDR3 loop: CASSLTGSAGYTF. The CDR3 bases are TGTGCCAGCAGTTTGACAGGTTCAGCAGGCTACACCTTC.

The chain links TRBV4-2 to TRBJ1-3, with TRBD1 as a possible D gene (6 bases). Germline assignment: CDR1 LGHNA and CDR2 YNFKEQ. Trimming took 0 bases from V and 4 from J, leaving 10 bases between them. This CDR3 spans 15 amino acids. DNA of the CDR3: TGTGCCAGCAGCCAAGATGGGGGCGAGGGAAACACCATATATTTT. Protein: CASSQDGGEGNTIYF.

This clone was counted only a few times. The rearrangement links TRBV9 to TRBJ1-1; no clear D. Germline CDR1 and CDR2: SGDLS and YYNGEE. The V gene lost 0 bases and the J gene lost 0 bases, with 9 bases spanning the gap. The CDR3 consists of 15 residues. CDR3 sequence: CASSVAPGLNTEAFF. The CDR3, as DNA: TGTGCCAGCAGCGTAGCTCCAGGTCTGAACACTGAAGCTTTCTTT. The full variable domain, with the rest looked up from reference TRBV9 and TRBJ1-1, is DSGVTQTPKHLITATGQRVTLRCSPRSGDLSVYWYQQSLDQGLQFLIQYYNGEERAKGNILERFSAQQFPDLHSELNLSSLELGDSALYFCASSVAPGLNTEAFFGQGTRLTVV.

The V and J genes are TRBV6-6 and TRBJ1-6, with D possibly matching TRBD1 (6 bases). This CDR3 has 14 amino acids. Looked up from germline, CDR1 is MNHNY and CDR2 is SVGAGI (reference sequence). The V and J ends lost 7 bases and 7 bases respectively, with 14 bases between them. The CDR3 nucleotides are TGTGCCAGCAACCTCGAAGGGGGGAATTCACCCCTCCACTTT. This gives the protein CASNLEGGNSPLHF.

This clone has more than one count but fewer than ten. This chain joins TRBV15 and TRBJ1-5; D call uncertain. Trimming cost V 1 base and J 6 bases, with 13 bases left between them. Looked up from germline, CDR1 is LNHNV and CDR2 is YYDKDF (reference sequence). The CDR3 length is 15 residues. The CDR3 protein is CATSRVGRVSQPQHF. The CDR3 DNA reads as TGTGCCACCAGCAGAGTAGGGAGGGTGAGTCAGCCCCAGCATTTT.

V and J are TRBV10-3 and TRBJ2-3; 11 bases line up with TRBD2. From germline, CDR1 is ENHRY and CDR2 SYGVKD. J gave up 4 bases and V 2 bases, and 2 bases lay outside the gene matches. The CDR3 is 15 amino acids. The CDR3 reads CAISETSGRADTQYF. In DNA form, the CDR3 reads TGTGCCATCAGTGAGACTAGCGGGAGAGCAGATACGCAGTATTTT.

This clone was seen a single time. This chain links TRBV6-5 with TRBJ2-3; possible D gene TRBD1, 6 bases. This CDR3 is built from 16 residues. The germline V gene encodes CDR1 MNHEY and CDR2 SVGAGI. Between the trimmed V and J ends, which lost 2 bases and 0 bases, there was a span of 12 bases. The chain's CDR3 is CASSYGGHFSTDTQYF. In DNA, the CDR3 is TGTGCCAGCAGTTACGGGGGCCACTTCAGCACAGATACGCAGTATTTT.

The CDR3 loop is CASSKGRGGANVLTF. CDR3 sequence (DNA): TGTGCCAGCAGCAAAGGGCGCGGGGGGGCCAACGTCCTGACTTTC. The gene calls are TRBV6-4 and TRBJ2-6, with D maybe TRBD2 (5 bases). The V gene's germline CDR1 is MRHNA and CDR2 SNTAGT. V lost 6 bases to trimming and J lost 4 bases, with 13 bases between them. The CDR3 sequence is 15 residues long.

The V and J genes are TRBV28 and TRBJ2-5, with D possibly being TRBD1 or TRBD2 (5 bases each). Trimming removed 4 bases from V and 5 bases from J, with 14 bases in between. Germline V gene lookup returns CDR1 MDHEN and CDR2 SYDVKM. This CDR3 contains 14 residues. The CDR3 loop is CASSSGTAMETQYF. Written as DNA, the CDR3 is TGTGCCAGCAGTTCTGGGACGGCCATGGAGACCCAGTACTTC.